Detailed here is one T cell receptor (beta chain). Its antigen remains unidentified. This specimen comes from a study of T-cell reconstitution after alpha-beta-depleted transplantation in children. Overall study results and limits: A year post-transplant, T-cell counts and diversity derived mostly from newly produced T cells.

Construction of the TCRbeta library involved unique molecular identifiers. TCRdb reprocessed the PCR reads via MiXCR and lists one record per CDR3 protein. Found here are around 960,000 distinct CDR3 sequences, 25% to 35% of them singletons; the top ten hold 25% to 35%. The sequenced sample was PBMCs, mostly from graft donor cells, obtained 360 days after TCRalphabeta/CD19-depleted stem cell transplant. The sequence was obtained from a boy under two years old who had a stem cell transplant for SCID, so the T cells may come from the graft donor.

The CDR3 sequence: CSVVVGRGRTDTQYF. CDR3 DNA: TGCAGCGTTGTCGTTGGCAGGGGGCGCACAGATACGCAGTATTTT. The rearrangement joins TRBV29-1 to TRBJ2-3; TRBD1 aligns across 8 bases. The germline CDR1 and CDR2 sequences are SQVTM and ANQGSEA. The CDR3 covers 15 residues. The J segment lost 1 base and the V segment lost 4 bases, leaving 7 bases of the junction unmatched.